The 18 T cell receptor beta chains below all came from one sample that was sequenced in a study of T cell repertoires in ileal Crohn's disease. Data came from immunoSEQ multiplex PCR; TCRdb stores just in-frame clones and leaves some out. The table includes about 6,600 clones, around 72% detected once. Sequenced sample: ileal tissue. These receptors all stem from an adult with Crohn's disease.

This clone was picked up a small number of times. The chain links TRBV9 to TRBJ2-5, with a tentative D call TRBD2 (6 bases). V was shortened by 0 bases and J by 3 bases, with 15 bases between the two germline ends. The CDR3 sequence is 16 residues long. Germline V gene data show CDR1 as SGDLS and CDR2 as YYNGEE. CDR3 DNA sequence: TGTGCCAGCAGCGTAGCTGCGGGAATGAAGGAAGAGACCCAGTACTTC. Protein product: CASSVAAGMKEETQYF.

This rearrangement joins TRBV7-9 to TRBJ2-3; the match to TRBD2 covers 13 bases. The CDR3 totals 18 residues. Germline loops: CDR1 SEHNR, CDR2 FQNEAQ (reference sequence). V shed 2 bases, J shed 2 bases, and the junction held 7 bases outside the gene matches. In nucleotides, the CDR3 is TGTGCCAGCAGCTTACGAGGGACTAGCGGGAAGGCCACAGATACGCAGTATTTT. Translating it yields CASSLRGTSGKATDTQYF.

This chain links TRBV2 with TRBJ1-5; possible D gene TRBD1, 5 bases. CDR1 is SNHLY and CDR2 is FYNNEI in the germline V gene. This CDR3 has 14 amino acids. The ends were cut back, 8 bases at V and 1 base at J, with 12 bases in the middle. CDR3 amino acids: CASLRGGSNQPQHF. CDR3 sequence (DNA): TGTGCCAGCCTACGGGGGGGAAGCAATCAGCCCCAGCATTTT. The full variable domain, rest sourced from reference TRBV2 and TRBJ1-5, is EPEVTQTPSHQVTQMGQEVILRCVPISNHLYFYWYRQILGQKVEFLVSFYNNEISEKSEIFDDQFSVERPDGSNFTLKIRSTKLEDSAMYFCASLRGGSNQPQHFGDGTRLSIL.

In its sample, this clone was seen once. The CDR3 loop reads CASSRGTPGLAGGDEQYF. DNA for the CDR3: TGCGCCAGCAGCCGCGGGACTCCAGGACTAGCGGGAGGGGATGAGCAGTACTTC. This chain connects TRBV4-3 to TRBJ2-5; 15 nucleotides line up with TRBD2. CDR3 length equals 18 residues. The J segment lost 11 bases and the V segment lost 4 bases, leaving 17 bases of the junction unmatched. From germline, CDR1 is LGHNA and CDR2 YSLEER.

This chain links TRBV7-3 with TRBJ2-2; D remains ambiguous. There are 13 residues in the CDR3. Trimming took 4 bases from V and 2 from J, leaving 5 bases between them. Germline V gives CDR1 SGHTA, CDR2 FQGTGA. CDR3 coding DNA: TGTGCCAGCAGCTCTTCCAACACCGGGGAGCTGTTTTTT. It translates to CASSSSNTGELFF.

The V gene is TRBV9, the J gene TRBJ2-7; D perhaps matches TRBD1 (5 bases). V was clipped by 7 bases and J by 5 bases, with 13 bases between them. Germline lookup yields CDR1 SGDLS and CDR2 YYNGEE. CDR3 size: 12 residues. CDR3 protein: CASGLQDHEQYF. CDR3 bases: TGTGCCAGCGGCCTACAGGACCACGAGCAGTACTTC.

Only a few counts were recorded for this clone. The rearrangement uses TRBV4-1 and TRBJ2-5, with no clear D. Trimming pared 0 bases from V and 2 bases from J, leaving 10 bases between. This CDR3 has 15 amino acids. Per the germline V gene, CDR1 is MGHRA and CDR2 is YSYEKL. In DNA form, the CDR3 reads TGCGCCAGCAGCCAAGATCCTAGTTGGCAAGAGACCCAGTACTTC. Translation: CASSQDPSWQETQYF.

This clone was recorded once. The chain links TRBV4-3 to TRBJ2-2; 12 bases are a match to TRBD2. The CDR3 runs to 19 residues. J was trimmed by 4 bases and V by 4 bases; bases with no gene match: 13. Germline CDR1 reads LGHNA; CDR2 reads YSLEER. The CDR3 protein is CASSLLAGGLAGPTGELFF. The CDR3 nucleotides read TGCGCCAGCAGCCTCCTGGCGGGGGGACTAGCGGGTCCCACCGGGGAGCTGTTTTTT.

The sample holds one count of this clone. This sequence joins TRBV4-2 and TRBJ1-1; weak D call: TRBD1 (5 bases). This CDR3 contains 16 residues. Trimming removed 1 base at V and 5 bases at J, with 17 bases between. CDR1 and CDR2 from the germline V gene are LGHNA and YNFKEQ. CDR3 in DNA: TGTGCCAGCAGCCAAGCTCTGGGGGGAGAAGGTACTGAAGCTTTCTTT. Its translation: CASSQALGGEGTEAFF.

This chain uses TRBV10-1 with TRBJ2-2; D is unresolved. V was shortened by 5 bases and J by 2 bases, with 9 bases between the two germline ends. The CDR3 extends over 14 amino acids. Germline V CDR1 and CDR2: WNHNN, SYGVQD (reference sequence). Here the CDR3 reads CASSPGLNTGELFF. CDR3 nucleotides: TGCGCCAGCAGTCCAGGCCTTAACACCGGGGAGCTGTTTTTT.

Here the CDR3 DNA reads TGTGCCAGCAGCTTAGGAGCGGGAGAGTCATCTAGCACAGATACGCAGTATTTT. Protein: CASSLGAGESSSTDTQYF. The chain combines TRBV7-9 with TRBJ2-3, with TRBD2 identical over 8 bases. CDR3 length equals 18 residues. V gave up 1 base and J gave up 0 bases; unmatched junction bases: 9. Germline loops: CDR1 SEHNR, CDR2 FQNEAQ (reference sequence).

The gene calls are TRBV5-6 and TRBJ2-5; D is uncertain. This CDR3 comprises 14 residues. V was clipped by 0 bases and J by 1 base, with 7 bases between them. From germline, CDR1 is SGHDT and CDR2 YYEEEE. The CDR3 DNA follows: TGTGCCAGCAGCTTGGGGTCACTCCAAGAGACCCAGTACTTC. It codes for CASSLGSLQETQYF.

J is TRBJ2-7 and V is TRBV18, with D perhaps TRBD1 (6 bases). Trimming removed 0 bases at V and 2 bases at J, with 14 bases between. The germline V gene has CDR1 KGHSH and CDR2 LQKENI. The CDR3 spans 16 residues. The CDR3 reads CASSPPRQAITYEQYF. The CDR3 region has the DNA TGTGCCAGCTCACCACCGCGACAGGCGATTACCTACGAGCAGTACTTC.

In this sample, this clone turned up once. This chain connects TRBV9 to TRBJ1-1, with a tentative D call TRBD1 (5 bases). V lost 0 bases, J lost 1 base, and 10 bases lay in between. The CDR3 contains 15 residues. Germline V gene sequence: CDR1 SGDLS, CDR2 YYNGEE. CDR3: CASSVVSTENTEAFF. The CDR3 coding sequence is TGTGCCAGCAGCGTAGTATCGACAGAGAACACTGAAGCTTTCTTT.

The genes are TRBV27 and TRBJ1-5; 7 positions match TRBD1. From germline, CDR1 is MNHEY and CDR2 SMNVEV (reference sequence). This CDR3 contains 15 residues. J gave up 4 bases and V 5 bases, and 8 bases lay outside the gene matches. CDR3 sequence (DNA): TGTGCCAGCAGTCTGTCAAAGGGGGCAAATCAGCCCCAGCATTTT. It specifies CASSLSKGANQPQHF.

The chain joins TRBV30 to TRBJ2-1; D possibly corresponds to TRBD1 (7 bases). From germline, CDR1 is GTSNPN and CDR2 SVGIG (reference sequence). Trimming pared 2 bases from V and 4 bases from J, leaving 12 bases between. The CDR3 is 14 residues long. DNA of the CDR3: TGTGCCTGGAGTCGGGCAGGGGGGTACAATGAGCAGTTCTTC. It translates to CAWSRAGGYNEQFF.

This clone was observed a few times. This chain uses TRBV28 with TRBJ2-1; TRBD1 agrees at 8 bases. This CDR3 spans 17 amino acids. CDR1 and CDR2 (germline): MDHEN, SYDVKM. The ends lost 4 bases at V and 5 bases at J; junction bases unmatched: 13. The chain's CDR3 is CASSSGTGVPMDNEQFF. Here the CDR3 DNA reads TGTGCCAGCAGTTCCGGGACAGGTGTGCCAATGGACAATGAGCAGTTCTTC.

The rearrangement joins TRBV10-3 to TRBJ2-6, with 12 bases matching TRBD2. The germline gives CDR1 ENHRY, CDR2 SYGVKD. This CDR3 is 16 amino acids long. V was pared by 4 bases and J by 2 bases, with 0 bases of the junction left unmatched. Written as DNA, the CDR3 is TGTGCCATCAGTGGGACTAGCGGGGCTGGGGCCAACGTCCTGACTTTC. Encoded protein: CAISGTSGAGANVLTF.